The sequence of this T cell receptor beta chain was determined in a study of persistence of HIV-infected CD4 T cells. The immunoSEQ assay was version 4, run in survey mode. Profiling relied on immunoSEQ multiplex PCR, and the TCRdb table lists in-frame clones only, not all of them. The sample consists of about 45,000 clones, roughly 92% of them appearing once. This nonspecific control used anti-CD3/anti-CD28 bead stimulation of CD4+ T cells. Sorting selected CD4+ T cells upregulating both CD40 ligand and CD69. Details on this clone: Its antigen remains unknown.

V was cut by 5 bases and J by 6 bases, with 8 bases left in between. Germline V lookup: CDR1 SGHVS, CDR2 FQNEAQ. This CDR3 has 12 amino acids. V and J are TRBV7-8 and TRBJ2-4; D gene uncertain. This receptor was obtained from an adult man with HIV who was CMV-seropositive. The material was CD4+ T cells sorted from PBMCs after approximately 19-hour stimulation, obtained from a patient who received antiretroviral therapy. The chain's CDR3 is CASSRTLNIQYF. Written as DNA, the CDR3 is TGTGCCAGCAGCCGAACACTAAACATTCAGTACTTC.